This T cell receptor beta chain was found in a study of blood T cell repertoires in COVID-19. Study-wide context: COVID-19 samples from acute and convalescent phases originated in the United States, Italy and Spain. T cells, B-cell-depleted T cells, or PBMCs supplied cDNA or gDNA.

Profiled with immunoSEQ multiplex PCR; TCRdb holds only in-frame clones, not every one. The table lists 200,000 to 250,000 clones, about four fifths of them singletons, with about 3.6% in the top ten. The TCR originated in a woman aged 80 or older with acute or convalescent COVID-19. The specimen sequenced was peripheral blood.

CDR3 coding DNA: TGTGCCAGCAGCCAACGGACAGGGCAGGGGTATGGCTACACCTTC. This gives the protein CASSQRTGQGYGYTF. This chain uses TRBV7-2 with TRBJ1-2; TRBD1 aligns across 8 bases. The germline V gene encodes CDR1 SGHTA and CDR2 FQGNSA. The CDR3 length is 15 residues. V was pared by 5 bases and J by 5 bases, with 10 bases of the junction left unmatched.